Listed below are T cell receptor beta chains from one sample, sequenced in a study of blood T cell repertoires in COVID-19. Produced via immunoSEQ multiplex PCR; TCRdb's table is partial and in-frame only. This table holds 200,000 to 250,000 clones, about 83% found once. The sample comprised PBMCs or T cells enriched from blood (not recorded which). Receptors were obtained from a woman aged 40 to 55 who had recovered from COVID-19. CDR3s include the opening cysteine and the closing phenylalanine or tryptophan. D genes are given only for firm matches. Size is stated for part of the rows, as once, few or many counts, or as a class when the clone is expanded.

J,size,D,length,V,DNA,CDR3
TRBJ2-5,.,.,12,TRBV2,TGTGCCAGCAAGGAGACTGCAGAGACCCAGTACTTC,CASKETAETQYF
TRBJ1-1,few,.,15,TRBV2,TGTGCCAGCAGGTCCGCTGGCAGGTCGAACACTGAAGCTTTCTTT,CASRSAGRSNTEAFF
TRBJ1-2,.,.,14,TRBV2,TGTGCCAGCACCCAGGATATGTCTAACTATGGCTACACCTTC,CASTQDMSNYGYTF
TRBJ1-6,.,TRBD1,14,TRBV7-3,TGTGCCAGCAGCCCTACAGGGGTAGCTTCACCCCTCCACTTT,CASSPTGVASPLHF
TRBJ1-2,.,.,15,TRBV2,TGTGCCAGCAGTGAATTAACAGGATTTAACTATGGCTACACCTTC,CASSELTGFNYGYTF
TRBJ2-1,.,TRBD2,16,TRBV5-1,TGCGCCAGCAGCTTGGGCCCTTGGCGGGAGGATCGTGAGCAGTTCTTC,CASSLGPWREDREQFF
TRBJ2-4,.,.,14,TRBV13,TGTGCCAGCAGCTCCGGGGGAGCCAAAAACATTCAGTACTTC,CASSSGGAKNIQYF
TRBJ1-2,.,.,14,TRBV5-8,TGTGCCAGCAGCTTGGGACAGGCGGTCCATGGCTACACCTTC,CASSLGQAVHGYTF
TRBJ1-1,.,.,13,TRBV28,TGTGCCAGCAGGGCCCCCATGAACACTGAAGCTTTCTTT,CASRAPMNTEAFF
TRBJ2-6,.,.,17,TRBV7-9,TGTGCCAGCAGCTCAGAACAGGTCCGCTCTGGGGCCAACGTCCTGACTTTC,CASSSEQVRSGANVLTF
TRBJ1-4,once,.,13,TRBV12-3/TRBV12-4,TGTGCCAGCAGTCCAGGGGTTCGGGAAAAACTGTTTTTT,CASSPGVREKLFF
TRBJ1-2,.,TRBD1,14,TRBV5-6,TGTGCCAGCAGCTTCGGGACAGGGAACTATGGCTACACCTTC,CASSFGTGNYGYTF
TRBJ2-5,.,TRBD1,15,TRBV28,TGTGCCAGCAGACCCCCGGACAGGGAAAGGGAGACCCAGTACTTC,CASRPPDRERETQYF
TRBJ1-2,.,TRBD1,17,TRBV4-3,TGCGCCAGCAGCCAAGATTTGGTGGGACAGGGGGTATATGGCTACACCTTC,CASSQDLVGQGVYGYTF
TRBJ2-3,once,TRBD2,15,TRBV2,TGTGCCAGCAGGCTACTAGCGGAGTTCACAGATACGCAGTATTTT,CASRLLAEFTDTQYF
TRBJ2-5,once,TRBD1,17,TRBV27,TGTGCCACACAATTCTCTCGTGGACAGGCCGGCCAAGAGACCCAGTACTTC,CATQFSRGQAGQETQYF
TRBJ2-5,once,TRBD2,14,TRBV3-1/TRBV3-2,TGTGCCAGCAGCTGGGGGACTAGTCGGGAGACCCAGTACTTC,CASSWGTSRETQYF
TRBJ1-5,.,.,16,TRBV7-6,TGTGCCAGCAGCCCAAGTGTTGCCGGGAGCAATCAGCCCCAGCATTTT,CASSPSVAGSNQPQHF
TRBJ2-3,.,.,15,TRBV19,TGTGCCAGTAAACGGAAGACAGGCGGCACAGATACGCAGTATTTT,CASKRKTGGTDTQYF